This T cell receptor beta chain was documented in a study of graft-versus-host responses after intestinal transplantation. General study points: Early after transplant, HvG clones declined as circulating GvH clones peaked. Marrow from the recipient contained GvH clones, some of which had appeared first in ileum or blood.

Of note for this clone: What it binds is unknown.

The CDR3 runs 14 residues. Germline-derived CDR1 and CDR2 are LGHNT and FRNRAP. Trimming stripped 0 bases from V and 7 bases from J, with 7 bases between. Generated by immunoSEQ multiplex PCR, the TCRdb table keeps only in-frame clones and is missing some. Here the sample spans some 43,000 clones, about 95% being singletons. The TCR sequence derives from a human patient who received an intestinal transplant, so some T cells may come from the graft donor. The material sequenced was PBMCs, taken approximately 340 days after intestinal transplant. This chain joins TRBV12-5 and TRBJ1-6; D is unresolved. CDR3 in amino acids: CASGLVPANSPLHF. The DNA for the CDR3 is TGTGCTAGTGGTTTGGTACCGGCGAATTCACCCCTCCACTTT.